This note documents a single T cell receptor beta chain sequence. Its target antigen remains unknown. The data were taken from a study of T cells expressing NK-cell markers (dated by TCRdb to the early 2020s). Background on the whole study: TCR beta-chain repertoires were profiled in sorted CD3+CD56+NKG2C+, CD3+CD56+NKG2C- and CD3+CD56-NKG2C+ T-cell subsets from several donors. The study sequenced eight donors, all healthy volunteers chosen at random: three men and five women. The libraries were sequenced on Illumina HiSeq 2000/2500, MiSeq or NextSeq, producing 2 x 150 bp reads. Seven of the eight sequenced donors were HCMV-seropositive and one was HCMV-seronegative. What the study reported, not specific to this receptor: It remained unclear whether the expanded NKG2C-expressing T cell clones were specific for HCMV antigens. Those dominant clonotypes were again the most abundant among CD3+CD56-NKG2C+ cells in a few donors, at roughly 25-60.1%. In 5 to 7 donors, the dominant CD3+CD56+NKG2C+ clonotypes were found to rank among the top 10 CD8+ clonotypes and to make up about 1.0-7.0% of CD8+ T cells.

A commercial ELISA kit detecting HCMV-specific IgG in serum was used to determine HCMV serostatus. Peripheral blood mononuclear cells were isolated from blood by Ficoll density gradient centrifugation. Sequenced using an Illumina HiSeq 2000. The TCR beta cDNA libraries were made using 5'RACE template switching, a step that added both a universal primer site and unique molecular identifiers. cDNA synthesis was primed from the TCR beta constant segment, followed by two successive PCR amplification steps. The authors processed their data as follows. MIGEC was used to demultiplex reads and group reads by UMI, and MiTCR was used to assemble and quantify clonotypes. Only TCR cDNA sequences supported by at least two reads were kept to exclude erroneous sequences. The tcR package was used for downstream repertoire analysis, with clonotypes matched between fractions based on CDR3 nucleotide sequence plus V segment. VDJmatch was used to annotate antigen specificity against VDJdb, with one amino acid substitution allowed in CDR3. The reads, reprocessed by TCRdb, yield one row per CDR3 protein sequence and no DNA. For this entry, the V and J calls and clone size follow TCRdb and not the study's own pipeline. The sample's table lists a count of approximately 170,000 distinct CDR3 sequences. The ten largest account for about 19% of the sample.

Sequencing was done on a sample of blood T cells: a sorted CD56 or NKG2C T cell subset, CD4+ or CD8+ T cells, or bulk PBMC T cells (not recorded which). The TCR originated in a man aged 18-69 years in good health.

The CDR3 reads CASNHGQFGTEAFF. This chain is built from TRBV27 and TRBJ1-1; the D gene TCRdb calls, TRBD1, cannot be checked with no DNA. The CDR3 numbers 14 residues from cysteine through phenylalanine. No DNA appears here. For CDR1 and CDR2, the germline V gene (reference sequence) lists MNHEY and SMNVEV.